These T cell receptor beta chains were read from a single sample in a study of T cells in Graves' hyperthyroidism and ophthalmopathy. TCRdb used MiXCR to reprocess the multiplex PCR reads, holding one entry per CDR3 protein. The repertoire holds 560,000 or so distinct CDR3 sequences, with around 46% as singletons. Sequencing input: peripheral blood or thyroid tissue (not recorded which). The origin of the receptors is a woman aged 18-30 years with Graves' hyperthyroidism. Each CDR3 is given with its conserved first and last residue. Each record gives: D gene, J gene, V gene, clone size, CDR3 DNA, CDR3 protein. The D gene is left open where the match is weak. Only part of the rows carry a size: once, few, many, or a class if the clone is expanded.

d_gene: .; j_gene: TRBJ2-5; v_gene: TRBV25-1; abundance: .; CDR3nt: TGTGCCAGCGTCGAAAGGACTGCTCAAGAGACCCAGTACTTC; CDR3aa: CASVERTAQETQYF
d_gene: .; j_gene: TRBJ1-2; v_gene: TRBV25-1; abundance: .; CDR3nt: TGTGCCAGCAGTGAATTTCAGGGTGAGAGACGAGGCTACACCTTC; CDR3aa: CASSEFQGERRGYTF
d_gene: .; j_gene: TRBJ2-7; v_gene: TRBV20-1; abundance: .; CDR3nt: TGCAGTGCTCCCCCCCAGGGCCGTGGGGAGCAGTACTTC; CDR3aa: CSAPPQGRGEQYF
d_gene: TRBD1; j_gene: TRBJ2-7; v_gene: TRBV15; abundance: .; CDR3nt: TGTGCCACCAGCCTAAGGGACAGGGTGGCGGGCGAGCAGTACTTC; CDR3aa: CATSLRDRVAGEQYF
d_gene: .; j_gene: TRBJ1-1; v_gene: TRBV7-9; abundance: many; CDR3nt: TGTGCCAGCAGTCAGACAGGATCGCTTGAAGCTTTCTTT; CDR3aa: CASSQTGSLEAFF
d_gene: .; j_gene: TRBJ2-7; v_gene: TRBV10-3; abundance: once; CDR3nt: TGTGCCATCAGTGACGGGACGGGCTACGAGCAGTACTTC; CDR3aa: CAISDGTGYEQYF
d_gene: .; j_gene: TRBJ1-2; v_gene: TRBV24-1; abundance: many; CDR3nt: TGTGCCACCAGTGATAAGGGGACTAACTATGGCTACACCTTC; CDR3aa: CATSDKGTNYGYTF
d_gene: .; j_gene: TRBJ1-1; v_gene: TRBV7-9; abundance: few; CDR3nt: TGTGCCAGCAGTAGTACAGGGTGGGCTTTCTTT; CDR3aa: CASSSTGWAFF
d_gene: .; j_gene: TRBJ2-7; v_gene: TRBV7-9; abundance: .; CDR3nt: TGTGCCAGCAGCAGTACCGAGGGCGGCGACTACGAGCAGTACTTC; CDR3aa: CASSSTEGGDYEQYF
d_gene: .; j_gene: TRBJ2-7; v_gene: TRBV29-1; abundance: .; CDR3nt: TGCAGCGTCATACCTCTGGGAACGCAGTACTTC; CDR3aa: CSVIPLGTQYF
d_gene: .; j_gene: TRBJ2-7; v_gene: TRBV29-1; abundance: .; CDR3nt: TGCAGCTTATCCCCCTCCTACGAGCAGTACTTC; CDR3aa: CSLSPSYEQYF
d_gene: .; j_gene: TRBJ2-6; v_gene: TRBV2; abundance: .; CDR3nt: TGTGCCAGCAGCGGGGGGCCCGTCTCTGGGGCCAACGTCCTGACTTTC; CDR3aa: CASSGGPVSGANVLTF
d_gene: .; j_gene: TRBJ1-2; v_gene: TRBV6-5; abundance: .; CDR3nt: TGTGCCAGCAGTTACTCAGGGGGGGTCTATGGCTACACCTTC; CDR3aa: CASSYSGGVYGYTF
d_gene: .; j_gene: TRBJ2-7; v_gene: TRBV24-1; abundance: few; CDR3nt: TGTGCCACCAGTGACCGGCGCGGGACCAACCCCTACGAGCAGTACTTC; CDR3aa: CATSDRRGTNPYEQYF
d_gene: .; j_gene: TRBJ1-5; v_gene: TRBV19; abundance: few; CDR3nt: TGTGCCAGTAGTGTCCTAGGGGGATATAGCAATCAGCCCCAGCATTTT; CDR3aa: CASSVLGGYSNQPQHF
d_gene: TRBD2; j_gene: TRBJ2-7; v_gene: TRBV7-2; abundance: .; CDR3nt: TGTGCCAGCAGCTCGGGACTAGCGGGATTCGGAGAGCAGTACTTC; CDR3aa: CASSSGLAGFGEQYF
d_gene: .; j_gene: TRBJ2-5; v_gene: TRBV2; abundance: many; CDR3nt: TGTGCCAGCAGTGAGTTAACAGTCCAAGAGACCCAGTACTTC; CDR3aa: CASSELTVQETQYF
d_gene: .; j_gene: TRBJ1-1; v_gene: TRBV7-9; abundance: .; CDR3nt: TGTGCCAGCAGCCGATCGAGGGCTGAAGCTTTCTTT; CDR3aa: CASSRSRAEAFF
d_gene: .; j_gene: TRBJ2-5; v_gene: TRBV2; abundance: .; CDR3nt: TGTGCCAGCAGTCACCGGGGGTTAAAGACCCAGTACTTC; CDR3aa: CASSHRGLKTQYF
d_gene: .; j_gene: TRBJ2-7; v_gene: TRBV6-1; abundance: few; CDR3nt: TGTGCCAGCAGTTACTTCAGGGGCAGCTCCTACGAGCAGTACTTC; CDR3aa: CASSYFRGSSYEQYF
d_gene: TRBD2; j_gene: TRBJ2-5; v_gene: TRBV20-1; abundance: .; CDR3nt: TGCAGTGCTAGAAAGGGACTAGCGGAAGAGACCCAGTACTTC; CDR3aa: CSARKGLAEETQYF
d_gene: TRBD1; j_gene: TRBJ1-2; v_gene: TRBV20-1; abundance: few; CDR3nt: TGCAGTGCTAGAGGGGGACAGGGCTATGGCTACACCTTC; CDR3aa: CSARGGQGYGYTF
d_gene: .; j_gene: TRBJ1-1; v_gene: TRBV6-2/TRBV6-3; abundance: .; CDR3nt: TGTGCCAGCGCGTGGGACCTTAACACTGAAGCTTTCTTT; CDR3aa: CASAWDLNTEAFF
d_gene: TRBD2; j_gene: TRBJ2-2; v_gene: TRBV19; abundance: .; CDR3nt: TGTGCCAGTCACGGGACTAGCGTCAGGACCGGGGAGCTGTTTTTT; CDR3aa: CASHGTSVRTGELFF
d_gene: TRBD1; j_gene: TRBJ1-4; v_gene: TRBV6-5; abundance: .; CDR3nt: TGTGCCAGCAATTCGGGACAGACTGAAAAACTGTTTTTT; CDR3aa: CASNSGQTEKLFF
d_gene: .; j_gene: TRBJ2-7; v_gene: TRBV10-3; abundance: .; CDR3nt: TGTGCCAGCTCCAACGGCTATTCCTACGAGCAGTACTTC; CDR3aa: CASSNGYSYEQYF
d_gene: .; j_gene: TRBJ2-6; v_gene: TRBV12-3/TRBV12-4; abundance: .; CDR3nt: TGTGCCAGCAGTTTTTCCTACTCTGGGGCCAACGTCCTGACTTTC; CDR3aa: CASSFSYSGANVLTF
d_gene: TRBD2; j_gene: TRBJ2-7; v_gene: TRBV10-3; abundance: .; CDR3nt: TGTGCCAGCACACCGCCAAGCGGGGGCCCCTACGAGCAGTACTTC; CDR3aa: CASTPPSGGPYEQYF
d_gene: TRBD2; j_gene: TRBJ2-5; v_gene: TRBV7-9; abundance: .; CDR3nt: TGTGCCAGCAGCCCCAGCGGGGGCAGCGAGACCCAGTACTTC; CDR3aa: CASSPSGGSETQYF
d_gene: TRBD2; j_gene: TRBJ2-5; v_gene: TRBV20-1; abundance: .; CDR3nt: TGCAGTGCTAGGGCGGGAGGTGTAAGAGAGACCCAGTACTTC; CDR3aa: CSARAGGVRETQYF
d_gene: TRBD1; j_gene: TRBJ1-1; v_gene: TRBV19; abundance: .; CDR3nt: TGTGCCAGTAGGCCGGGACAGTCGTTTCGGGCTTTCTTT; CDR3aa: CASRPGQSFRAFF
d_gene: TRBD1; j_gene: TRBJ1-4; v_gene: TRBV29-1; abundance: .; CDR3nt: TGCAGCAGAAGAGACAGGGTGAATGAAAAACTGTTTTTT; CDR3aa: CSRRDRVNEKLFF
d_gene: .; j_gene: TRBJ1-2; v_gene: TRBV2; abundance: .; CDR3nt: TGTGCCAGCAGGTTATTGGAAAGCCATGAGGGGCCTGGCTACACCTTC; CDR3aa: CASRLLESHEGPGYTF
d_gene: .; j_gene: TRBJ1-1; v_gene: TRBV7-1; abundance: .; CDR3nt: TGTGCCAGCAGATCCGGATCAGCAAGGGACACTGAAGCTTTCTTT; CDR3aa: CASRSGSARDTEAFF
d_gene: .; j_gene: TRBJ2-7; v_gene: TRBV4-2; abundance: .; CDR3nt: TGTGCCAGCAGCCAAGAATGGCGGGGAGCCTACGAGCAGTACTTC; CDR3aa: CASSQEWRGAYEQYF